These T cell receptor beta chains were read from a single sample in a study of shared clonotypes between healthy human individuals. Assay used: immunoSEQ multiplex PCR; TCRdb lists only in-frame clones, some missing. The sample contains hundreds of thousands of clones, 95% to 98% of which appear only once. Material: naive CD8+ T cells sorted from blood. Source of these receptors: a man aged 25 to 40 in good health. The CDR3 runs from the conserved cysteine through the conserved F or W. The D gene is left open where the match is weak. Rows give clone size only sometimes, using once, few, many, or a class for an expanded clone.

NA | NA | TRBJ2-1 | TRBV19 | CASSIDLSSPYNEQFF | TGTGCCAGTAGTATAGATCTCTCCTCTCCCTACAATGAGCAGTTCTTC
NA | NA | TRBJ2-1 | TRBV7-6 | CASSLPSHNEQFF | TGTGCCAGCAGCTTACCTAGTCATAATGAGCAGTTCTTC
NA | NA | TRBJ2-6 | TRBV6-5 | CASSYSGANVLTF | TGTGCCAGCAGTTACTCTGGGGCCAACGTCCTGACTTTC
once | TRBD1 | TRBJ1-3 | TRBV25-1 | CASSGTGLGFSGNTIYF | TGTGCCAGCAGTGGGACAGGGTTGGGATTCTCTGGAAACACCATATATTTT
NA | NA | TRBJ1-5 | TRBV27 | CASSFLVPSGNQPQHF | TGTGCCAGCAGTTTTTTGGTCCCCTCAGGAAATCAGCCCCAGCATTTT
NA | TRBD1 | TRBJ2-7 | TRBV7-9 | CASSFVTGAYEQYF | TGTGCCAGCAGCTTCGTGACAGGGGCTTATGAGCAGTACTTC
NA | NA | TRBJ2-7 | TRBV11-2 | CASSSAWEGAVYEQYF | TGTGCCAGCAGCTCAGCGTGGGAGGGGGCTGTTTACGAGCAGTACTTC
NA | NA | TRBJ2-3 | TRBV2 | CASRADPGHDTQYF | TGTGCCAGCAGGGCGGACCCTGGGCACGATACGCAGTATTTT
few | TRBD2 | TRBJ2-1 | TRBV7-6 | CASSSAGGPDNEQFF | TGTGCCAGCAGCTCCGCGGGAGGGCCTGACAATGAGCAGTTCTTC
NA | TRBD2 | TRBJ2-1 | TRBV19 | CASSIGLAFYNEQFF | TGTGCCAGTAGTATAGGACTAGCCTTTTACAATGAGCAGTTCTTC
NA | NA | TRBJ2-7 | TRBV7-9 | CASSPGGGTYEQYF | TGTGCCAGCAGCCCTGGGGGAGGAACCTACGAGCAGTACTTC
NA | TRBD2 | TRBJ2-1 | TRBV15 | CATSDSGLAGGEQFF | TGTGCCACCAGCGACTCGGGACTAGCGGGAGGTGAGCAGTTCTTC
NA | NA | TRBJ1-5 | TRBV5-6 | CASSLFPGGNQPQHF | TGTGCCAGCAGCTTGTTTCCTGGAGGCAATCAGCCCCAGCATTTT
NA | NA | TRBJ2-7 | TRBV7-9 | CASRGLSSYEQYF | TGTGCCAGCCGGGGGCTTAGCTCCTACGAGCAGTACTTC
NA | NA | TRBJ2-2 | TRBV10-3 | CAISGDSENTGELFF | TGTGCCATCAGTGGTGACAGTGAGAACACCGGGGAGCTGTTTTTT
NA | TRBD2 | TRBJ2-1 | TRBV29-1 | CSVTSGTTNEQFF | TGCAGCGTTACTAGCGGGACAACCAATGAGCAGTTCTTC
NA | NA | TRBJ2-1 | TRBV4-3 | CASSQESRSSGNEQFF | TGCGCCAGCAGCCAAGAGTCTAGGAGTTCTGGTAATGAGCAGTTCTTC
NA | NA | TRBJ1-2 | TRBV7-9 | CASSATVNYGYTF | TGTGCCAGCAGCGCGACAGTGAACTATGGCTACACCTTC
once | NA | TRBJ2-7 | TRBV7-9 | CASSFLPGGSSYEQYF | TGTGCCAGCAGCTTTCTTCCCGGAGGTAGCTCCTACGAGCAGTACTTC
NA | TRBD1 | TRBJ2-7 | TRBV5-5 | CASSHWTGAYEQYF | TGTGCCAGCAGCCACTGGACAGGGGCCTACGAGCAGTACTTC
NA | NA | TRBJ1-3 | TRBV4-2 | CASSQEIGGLVWNTIYF | TGTGCCAGCAGCCAAGAAATTGGGGGTCTGGTCTGGAACACCATATATTTT
NA | NA | TRBJ2-5 | TRBV10-1 | CASSQGEDQYF | TGCGCCAGCAGTCAGGGAGAAGACCAGTACTTC
NA | NA | TRBJ1-4 | TRBV4-3 | CASSQDGRGAGEKLFF | TGCGCCAGCAGCCAAGATGGTCGGGGGGCAGGTGAAAAACTGTTTTTT
NA | TRBD2 | TRBJ2-4 | TRBV18 | CASSPGGGENIQYF | TGTGCCAGCTCACCCGGGGGAGGGGAAAACATTCAGTACTTC
NA | NA | TRBJ2-3 | TRBV5-1 | CASSTWTSTDTQYF | TGCGCCAGCAGCACATGGACCAGCACAGATACGCAGTATTTT
NA | TRBD1 | TRBJ1-1 | TRBV27 | CATRDRMNTEAFF | TGTGCCACCAGGGACAGGATGAACACTGAAGCTTTCTTT
NA | NA | TRBJ2-1 | TRBV4-2 | CASSQEGPDEQFF | TGTGCCAGCAGCCAAGAAGGACCAGATGAGCAGTTCTTC
NA | TRBD1 | TRBJ2-7 | TRBV11-2 | CASSFLGQGWNYEQYF | TGTGCCAGCAGCTTCCTGGGACAGGGGTGGAACTACGAGCAGTACTTC
NA | NA | TRBJ1-1 | TRBV28 | CASSSGGDGLNTEAFF | TGTGCCAGCAGTTCCGGGGGGGACGGACTGAACACTGAAGCTTTCTTT
NA | NA | TRBJ1-1 | TRBV7-6 | CASTQGSEAFF | TGTGCCAGCACGCAGGGGTCTGAAGCTTTCTTT
NA | NA | TRBJ2-1 | TRBV7-9 | CASSSGHPVNNEQFF | TGTGCCAGCAGCAGCGGACACCCAGTAAACAATGAGCAGTTCTTC
NA | TRBD2 | TRBJ2-1 | TRBV7-9 | CASSSIREGSYNEQFF | TGTGCCAGCAGCTCTATTCGGGAGGGGTCCTACAATGAGCAGTTCTTC
NA | TRBD1 | TRBJ2-7 | TRBV7-9 | CASSPGTGGSYEQYF | TGTGCCAGCAGCCCAGGGACAGGGGGCTCCTACGAGCAGTACTTC
NA | TRBD2 | TRBJ2-3 | TRBV5-6 | CASSFPSGSDTQYF | TGTGCCAGCAGCTTCCCTAGCGGGAGCGATACGCAGTATTTT
NA | TRBD2 | TRBJ2-7 | TRBV27 | CASSLYSGRSGEQYF | TGTGCCAGCAGTTTATATAGCGGGAGATCAGGCGAGCAGTACTTC
NA | NA | TRBJ2-1 | TRBV11-2 | CASSEATDYNEQFF | TGTGCCAGCAGCGAAGCGACTGATTACAATGAGCAGTTCTTC
NA | NA | TRBJ2-1 | TRBV27 | CASRRGSPYNEQFF | TGTGCCAGCCGACGGGGGAGTCCCTACAATGAGCAGTTCTTC
NA | NA | TRBJ1-2 | TRBV27 | CASSLSRGRGYTF | TGTGCCAGCAGTTTATCAAGGGGACGTGGCTACACCTTC
NA | TRBD1 | TRBJ2-1 | TRBV5-5 | CASSLWDSDNEQFF | TGTGCCAGCAGCTTGTGGGACAGCGACAATGAGCAGTTCTTC
NA | NA | TRBJ2-1 | TRBV7-9 | CASQGQGGYNEQFF | TGTGCCAGCCAAGGGCAGGGGGGGTACAATGAGCAGTTCTTC
NA | NA | TRBJ2-5 | TRBV7-9 | CASSPEDRLWETQYF | TGTGCCAGCAGCCCTGAAGACAGGTTGTGGGAGACCCAGTACTTC
NA | NA | TRBJ1-1 | TRBV4-1 | CASSQESSDTEAFF | TGCGCCAGCAGCCAAGAAAGTTCAGACACTGAAGCTTTCTTT
NA | TRBD1 | TRBJ2-2 | TRBV25-1 | CASSGTGNTGELFF | TGTGCCAGCAGTGGGACAGGGAACACCGGGGAGCTGTTTTTT
NA | NA | TRBJ2-7 | TRBV4-1 | CASSQPADRSSYEQYF | TGCGCCAGCAGCCAACCCGCTGACAGAAGCTCCTACGAGCAGTACTTC
NA | NA | TRBJ1-5 | TRBV5-5 | CASSLDRVNQPQHF | TGTGCCAGCAGCTTGGACAGGGTCAATCAGCCCCAGCATTTT